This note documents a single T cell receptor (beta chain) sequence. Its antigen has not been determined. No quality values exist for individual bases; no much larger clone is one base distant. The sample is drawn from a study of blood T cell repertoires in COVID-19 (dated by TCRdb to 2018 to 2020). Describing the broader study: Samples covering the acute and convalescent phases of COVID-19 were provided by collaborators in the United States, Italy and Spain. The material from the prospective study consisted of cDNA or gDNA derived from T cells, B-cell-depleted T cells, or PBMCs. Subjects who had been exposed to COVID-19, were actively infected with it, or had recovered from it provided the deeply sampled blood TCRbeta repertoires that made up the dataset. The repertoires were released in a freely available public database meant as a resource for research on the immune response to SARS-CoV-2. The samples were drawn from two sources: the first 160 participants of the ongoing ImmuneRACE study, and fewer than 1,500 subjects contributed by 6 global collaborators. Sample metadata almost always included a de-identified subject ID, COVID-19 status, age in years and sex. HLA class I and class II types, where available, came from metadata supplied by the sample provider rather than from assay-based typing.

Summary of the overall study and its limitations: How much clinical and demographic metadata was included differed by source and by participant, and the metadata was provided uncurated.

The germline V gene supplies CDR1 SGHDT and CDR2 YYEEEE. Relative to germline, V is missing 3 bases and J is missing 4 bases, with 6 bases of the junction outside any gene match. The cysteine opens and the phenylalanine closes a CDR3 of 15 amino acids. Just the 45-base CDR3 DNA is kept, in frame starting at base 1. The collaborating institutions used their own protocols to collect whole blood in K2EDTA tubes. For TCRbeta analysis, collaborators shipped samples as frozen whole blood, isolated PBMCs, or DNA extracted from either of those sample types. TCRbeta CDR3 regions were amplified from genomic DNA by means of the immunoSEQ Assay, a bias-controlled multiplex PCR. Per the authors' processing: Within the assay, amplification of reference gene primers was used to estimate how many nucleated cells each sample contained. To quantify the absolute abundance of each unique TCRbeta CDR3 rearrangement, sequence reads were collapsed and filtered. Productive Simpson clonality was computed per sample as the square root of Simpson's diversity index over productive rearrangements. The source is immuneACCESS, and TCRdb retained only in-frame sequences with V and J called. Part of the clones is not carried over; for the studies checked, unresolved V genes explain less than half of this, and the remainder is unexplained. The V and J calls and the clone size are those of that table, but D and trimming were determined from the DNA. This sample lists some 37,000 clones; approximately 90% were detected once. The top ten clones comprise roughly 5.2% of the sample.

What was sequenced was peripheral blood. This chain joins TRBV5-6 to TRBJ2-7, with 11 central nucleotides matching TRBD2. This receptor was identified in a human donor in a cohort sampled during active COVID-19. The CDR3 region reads CASSSGTSGRYEQYF. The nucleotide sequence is TGTGCCAGCAGCTCCGGGACTAGCGGACGGTACGAGCAGTACTTC.